The next 9 T cell receptor beta chains were all read from a single sample in a study of long-term antiretroviral therapy in people with HIV. With survey level as its setting, the immunoSEQ assay was v3.0. Sequenced by immunoSEQ multiplex PCR; TCRdb stores in-frame clones only, minus some. This sample has fewer than 20,000 clones; about 88% occur once, and the top ten carry roughly 12%. Here the sequenced sample was unsorted PBMCs, taken 6.9 years after starting antiretroviral therapy. The receptors stem from a man aged 45 to 65 with HIV.

The gene calls are TRBV7-2 and TRBJ1-3; no clear D gene. The CDR3 has 15 residues. Trimming cost V 2 bases and J 5 bases, with 13 bases left between them. Germline V gives CDR1 SGHTA, CDR2 FQGNSA. The CDR3 DNA follows: TGTGCCAGCAGCTTATTGGTATGGGATAGAAACACCATATATTTT. The encoded protein is CASSLLVWDRNTIYF.

The V gene is TRBV5-1, the J gene TRBJ1-5, with 7 bases aligning to TRBD1. Germline V gene lookup returns CDR1 SGHRS and CDR2 YFSETQ. This CDR3 is built from 14 residues. Trimming at V came to 0 bases and at J to 6 bases, leaving 3 bases not matched to a gene. The CDR3 bases are TGCGCCAGCAGCTTGGAGTCAGGGGGTCAGCCCCAGCATTTT. Its translation: CASSLESGGQPQHF. The whole variable domain, remainder taken from reference TRBV5-1 and TRBJ1-5, is KAGVTQTPRYLIKTRGQQVTLSCSPISGHRSVSWYQQTPGQGLQFLFEYFSETQRNKGNFPGRFSGRQFSNSRSEMNVSTLELGDSALYLCASSLESGGQPQHFGDGTRLSIL.

The chain carries TRBV11-2 and TRBJ1-5; weak D call: TRBD1 (5 bases). CDR3 length: 15 residues. The V and J ends lost 1 base and 6 bases respectively, with 13 bases between them. Germline assignment: CDR1 SGHAT and CDR2 FQNNGV. The CDR3 loop is CASSLGGGYGQPQHF. CDR3 DNA sequence: TGTGCCAGCAGCTTAGGGGGGGGGTATGGTCAGCCCCAGCATTTT.

J is TRBJ2-3 and V is TRBV5-1; 10 positions agree with TRBD2. In germline, CDR1 is SGHRS, CDR2 YFSETQ. Trimming removed 5 bases from V and 2 bases from J; junction bases left unmatched: 2. The CDR3 sequence is 14 residues long. The CDR3 DNA reads TGCGCCAGCAGAACTAGCGGGATCACAGATACGCAGTATTTT. As protein: CASRTSGITDTQYF.

The chain recombines TRBV7-9 with TRBJ2-7; D uncertain. The CDR3 is made up of 14 amino acids. Per germline, CDR1 SEHNR and CDR2 FQNEAQ (reference sequence). V was cut by 0 bases and J by 3 bases, with 9 bases left in between. The DNA for the CDR3 is TGTGCCAGCAGCTTAGCGCACTCTATCTACGAGCAGTACTTC. Encoded protein: CASSLAHSIYEQYF.

In this sample, this clone turned up once. The V call is TRBV5-1, the J call TRBJ1-2; D possibly corresponds to TRBD1 (5 bases). The CDR3 consists of 12 residues. Germline CDR1 is SGHRS and CDR2 is YFSETQ. V was cut by 2 bases and J by 8 bases, with 10 bases left in between. The CDR3 nucleotides read TGCGCCAGCAGCTTCACCAGGGACGGCTACACCTTC. Translating it yields CASSFTRDGYTF.

In the case of this clone: Its ends do not fully match the called genes, so a read error is possible. The chain carries TRBV5-6 and TRBJ2-1; TRBD2 matches 7 bases. The CDR3 runs 15 residues. Germline V lookup: CDR1 SGHDT, CDR2 YYEEEE. CDR3 in amino acids: CASRPSGGTYSEQFF. The CDR3 DNA sequence: TGTGCCAGCAGGCCTAGCGGAGGGACCTACAGTGAGCAGTTCTTC.

This chain joins TRBV6-5 and TRBJ2-2, with D possibly being TRBD2 (6 bases). Germline V gene lookup returns CDR1 MNHEY and CDR2 SVGAGI. The CDR3 has 16 residues. The germline V and J ends were trimmed by 2 bases and 5 bases, with 15 bases remaining between them. CDR3 DNA: TGTGCCAGCAGTTACAACCGGGGGAAGGTAACCGGGGAGCTGTTTTTT. This codes for CASSYNRGKVTGELFF.

The chain uses TRBV27 and TRBJ2-3; D is ambiguous. Between the trimmed V and J ends, which lost 6 bases and 4 bases, there was a span of 8 bases. CDR1 is MNHEY and CDR2 is SMNVEV in the germline V gene (reference sequence). The CDR3 loop spans 12 amino acids. The CDR3 bases are TGTGCCAGCAGCTCCCGCCCAGATACGCAGTATTTT. Translated, it gives CASSSRPDTQYF.